This T cell receptor (beta chain) derives from a study of T cells in Graves' hyperthyroidism and ophthalmopathy (dated by TCRdb to between 2018 and 2020). About the full investigation: Peripheral blood samples were taken at the time of initial diagnosis, prior to any treatment. After blood sampling, hyperthyroidism patients were treated with methimazole at a starting dose of 30 mg daily, and ophthalmopathy patients were treated with high-dose intravenous methylprednisolone. In addition, the study compared T-cell repertoires in thyroid tissue and in blood from 6 or 7 Graves' hyperthyroidism patients. Whether ophthalmopathy could be predicted prospectively was tested in an independent validation cohort made up of approximately 19 hyperthyroidism patients plus 17 patients who later progressed to ophthalmopathy. The paper describes TCR Vbeta CDR3 sequencing of 140 or so peripheral blood samples, made up of roughly 40 ophthalmopathy patients, 70 to 75 hyperthyroidism patients and about 17 progressor patients. The roughly 91 discovery patients were randomly divided into training and test sets at a 7:3 ratio. TCR V-J signatures able to tell the groups apart were searched for in a discovery cohort of some 100 patients, of whom more than 40 had Graves' ophthalmopathy and more than 55 had stable Graves' hyperthyroidism. The investigation overall reported the following: In validation, the model predicted progression to ophthalmopathy a median of approximately 6.6 months before onset, with over 60% sensitivity and roughly 77% specificity. A model built on a 13 V-J signature distinguished ophthalmopathy from stable hyperthyroidism, reaching roughly 88% sensitivity and approximately 83% specificity in cross-validation and 80%/75% in testing. Blood samples also contained most of the expanded thyroid clonotypes (frequency above 0.001), which suggests that blood repertoires may reflect thyroid immune responses. Sample size was not statistically predetermined, and blinding of investigators to group allocation was not performed.

Many counts were recorded for this clonotype. What antigen it recognizes has not been identified. Per-base quality was not reported, and no clone a single base away is much larger than it. Graves' hyperthyroidism was defined as stable when no progression to ophthalmopathy occurred over 18 months of follow-up. Hyperthyroidism patients were newly diagnosed, with disease duration under 2 months, and aged 18 to 65 years. Any patient with an uncontrolled infection, another autoimmune disease, pregnancy or lactation was excluded. Diagnoses were established on the basis of clinical symptoms, serum thyroxine and TRAb, thyroid ultrasound, and orbital computed tomography. Ficoll-Paque density gradient centrifugation was used to isolate PBMCs from about 10 ml of fresh peripheral blood. Total RNA was extracted with Trizol reagent, and quality was checked on an Agilent 2100 Bioanalyzer. The CDR3 goes from the cysteine to the phenylalanine over 15 residues. Just the 45-base CDR3 DNA is kept, in frame starting at base 1. CDR1 SGDLS and CDR2 YYNGEE are derived from the germline V gene. Trimming at the junction amounts to 0 bases on V and 4 bases on J, and the germline ends lie 11 bases apart.

TCR beta CDR3 regions were amplified from RNA transcripts. A first-round RT-PCR of the TCR CDR3 used the HTBI primer set with the Qiagen OneStep RT-PCR kit. Libraries were constructed in a second round of multiplex PCR, after which size selection and purification were performed. Sequencing of the libraries was done on an Illumina HiSeq2000 using paired-end 100 bp reads. The study's own analysis went as follows. SOAPnuke was used to process the raw data, with reads discarded if the reads contained adapters or uncalled bases, had a mean Phred below 15, or lacked an exact constant-primer or identifier match. High-quality paired reads were merged with COPE v1.2.5, and unique nucleotide sequences were defined as clonotypes. MiTCR v1.1 was used to align clonotypes to the IMGT TRBV, TRBD and TRBJ reference segments. The analysis included only V-J combinations with a frequency above 0.0001, which together covered about 99% of the repertoires. A TCS score was defined as the ratio between F50 (clonal expansion) and ExV (chaos), using BLOSUM62-based TCRdist between CDR3 peptides within each V-J. Welch's t-statistics and random forest reduced around 510 V-J features to 10 to 15, which were used in a naive Bayes classifier (R e1071). TCRdb passed the public sequencing reads through fastp at Q25 and MiXCR, retaining productive beta sequences. CDR3 protein sequences are deduplicated, and each keeps its most common genes and DNA. The V and J calls come from TCRdb's annotation, not from the publication. The sample has some 620,000 distinct CDR3 sequences on record, 15% to 20% of them singletons. Approximately 3.9% of the sample rests with the top ten.

The receptor comes from a woman between 25 and 40 years old with Graves' hyperthyroidism. Recombination joined TRBV9 with TRBJ2-1; the D gene is tentatively TRBD1 or TRBD2, each matching 5 bases. Sequencing was done on a sample of blood. The CDR3 region: CASSVEGWGYNEQFF. The nucleotide sequence is given as TGTGCCAGCAGCGTAGAGGGGTGGGGGTACAATGAGCAGTTCTTC.